This is a list of T cell receptor beta chains from one sample in a study of T cells in Graves' hyperthyroidism and ophthalmopathy. One entry per CDR3 protein, called by TCRdb with MiXCR from the multiplex PCR reads. The sample has over 300,000 distinct CDR3 sequences, approximately 13% seen once. Specimen: blood. The origin of the receptors is a woman in her thirties or forties with Graves' ophthalmopathy. Each CDR3 is given with its conserved first and last residue. D genes are given only for firm matches. The size entry is marked missing in some rows and otherwise reads once, few, many or a size class.

v_gene	abundance	j_gene	d_gene	CDR3nt	CDR3aa
TRBV3-1	many	TRBJ2-7	.	TGTGCCAGCTCGGGGCCCCGGTTTCTCTACGAGCAGTACTTC	CASSGPRFLYEQYF
TRBV18	few	TRBJ1-4	TRBD1	TGTGCCAGCTCATCGGGACAGGAACTGTTTTTT	CASSSGQELFF
TRBV15	many	TRBJ2-2	.	TGTGCCACCAGCAGATCCCCAGACACCGGGGAGCTGTTTTTT	CATSRSPDTGELFF
TRBV4-1	few	TRBJ2-3	.	TGCGCCAGCAGCCAAGAACGGCGGGCAGATACGCAGTATTTT	CASSQERRADTQYF
TRBV20-1	many	TRBJ1-4	TRBD1	TGCAGTGCAAAGGACAGGGCGGGTGAAAAACTGTTTTTT	CSAKDRAGEKLFF
TRBV6-1	many	TRBJ1-1	TRBD1	TGTGCCAGCAGATCGGGACAGCTGAACACTGAAGCTTTCTTT	CASRSGQLNTEAFF
TRBV11-2	few	TRBJ2-2	.	TGTGCCAGCAGCTTAGACGCGACCGGGGAGCTGTTTTTT	CASSLDATGELFF
TRBV19	many	TRBJ1-1	.	TGTGCCAGCCGCAGGGAGGGAGACACTGAAGCTTTCTTT	CASRREGDTEAFF
TRBV28	many	TRBJ2-5	.	TGTGCCACCCGTACCCTCTCCGGGAGAGGGCTCGAGACCCAGTACTTC	CATRTLSGRGLETQYF
TRBV20-1	many	TRBJ2-1	.	TGCAGTGCTAGCCGCCGGCTAGCGCCGGGCAATGAGCAGTTCTTC	CSASRRLAPGNEQFF
TRBV6-1	many	TRBJ2-2	TRBD2	TGTGCCAGCAGTGTCCCTAGCGGGGGCACCGGGGAGCTGTTTTTT	CASSVPSGGTGELFF
TRBV6-2/TRBV6-3	many	TRBJ1-2	.	TGTGCCAGCAAGAAGACTCAGAGACACTATGGCTACACCTTC	CASKKTQRHYGYTF
TRBV7-2	.	TRBJ2-7	.	TGTGCCAGCAGCTTACCCCTAGGGGGAGCGGGCGAGCAGTACTTC	CASSLPLGGAGEQYF
TRBV24-1	many	TRBJ2-1	TRBD1	TGTGCCACCAGTGATCCAGGGGGCTTCTACAATGAGCAGTTCTTC	CATSDPGGFYNEQFF
TRBV24-1	many	TRBJ1-4	.	TGTGCCACCAGTGACCCAGGTGCGAATGAAAAACTGTTTTTT	CATSDPGANEKLFF
TRBV11-3	many	TRBJ2-1	.	TGTGCCAGCAGTGGGTGGGCGCCTTCTAATGAGCAGTTCTTC	CASSGWAPSNEQFF
TRBV19	few	TRBJ2-3	TRBD2	TGTGCCAGTAGTATAGACAGTAGGGCTAGCGGGGCCAGGGATACGCAGTATTTT	CASSIDSRASGARDTQYF
TRBV12-3/TRBV12-4	many	TRBJ2-7	.	TGTGCCAGCAGTTGGGGATACTACGAGCAGTACTTC	CASSWGYYEQYF